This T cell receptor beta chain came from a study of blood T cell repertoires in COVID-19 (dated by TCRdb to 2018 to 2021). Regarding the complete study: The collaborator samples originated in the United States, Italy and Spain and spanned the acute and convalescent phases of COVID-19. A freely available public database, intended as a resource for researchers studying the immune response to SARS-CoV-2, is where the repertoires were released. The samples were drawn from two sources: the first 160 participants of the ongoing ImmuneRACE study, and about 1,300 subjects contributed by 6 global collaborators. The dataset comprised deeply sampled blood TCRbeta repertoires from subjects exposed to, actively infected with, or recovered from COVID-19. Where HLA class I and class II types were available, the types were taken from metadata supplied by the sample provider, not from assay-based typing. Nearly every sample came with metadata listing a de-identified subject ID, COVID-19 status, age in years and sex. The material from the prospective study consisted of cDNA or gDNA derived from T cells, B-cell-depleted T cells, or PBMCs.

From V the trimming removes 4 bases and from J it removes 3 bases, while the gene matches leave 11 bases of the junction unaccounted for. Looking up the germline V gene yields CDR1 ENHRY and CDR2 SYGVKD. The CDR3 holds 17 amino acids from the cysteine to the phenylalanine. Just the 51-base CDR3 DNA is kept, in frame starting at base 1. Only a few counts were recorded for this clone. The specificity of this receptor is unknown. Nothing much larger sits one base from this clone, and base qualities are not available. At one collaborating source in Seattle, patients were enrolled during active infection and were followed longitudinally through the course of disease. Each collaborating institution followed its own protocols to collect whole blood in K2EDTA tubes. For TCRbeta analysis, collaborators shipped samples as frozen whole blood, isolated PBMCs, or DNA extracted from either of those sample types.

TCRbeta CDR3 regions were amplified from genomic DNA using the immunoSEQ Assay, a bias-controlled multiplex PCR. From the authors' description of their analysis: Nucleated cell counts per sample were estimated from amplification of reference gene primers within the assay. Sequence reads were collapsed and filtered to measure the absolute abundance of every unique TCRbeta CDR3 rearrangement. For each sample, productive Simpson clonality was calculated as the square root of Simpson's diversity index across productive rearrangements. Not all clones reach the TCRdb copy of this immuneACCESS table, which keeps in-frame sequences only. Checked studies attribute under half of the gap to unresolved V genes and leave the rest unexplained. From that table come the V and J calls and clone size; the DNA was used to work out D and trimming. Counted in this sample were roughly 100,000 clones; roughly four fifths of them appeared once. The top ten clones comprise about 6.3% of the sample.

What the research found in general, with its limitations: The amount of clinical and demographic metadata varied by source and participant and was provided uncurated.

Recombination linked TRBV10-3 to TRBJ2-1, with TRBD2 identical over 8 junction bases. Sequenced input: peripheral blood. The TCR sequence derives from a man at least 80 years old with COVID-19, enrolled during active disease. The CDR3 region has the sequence CAISGGSGLAGYNEQFF. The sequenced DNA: TGTGCCATCAGTGGAGGGTCCGGACTAGCCGGCTACAATGAGCAGTTCTTC.